This record covers a single T cell receptor beta chain. Antigen: not known. This record belongs to a study of CD8+CD57+ T cells in acquired aplastic anemia. Study details: Sorted CD4+ and CD8+ cell DNA averaged roughly 3.2 ug. General study findings and limits: With respect to CD8+ Simpson's diversity, patients and controls did not differ significantly. Researchers report that around 31 CD8+ CDR3 sequences appeared in both patients and controls.

The CDR3 sequence is 15 residues long. V shed 0 bases, J shed 5 bases, and the junction held 7 bases outside the gene matches. The germline V gene encodes CDR1 DFQATT and CDR2 SNEGSKA (reference sequence). The template used for profiling TCR beta VDJ and CDR3 was genomic DNA. TCRdb re-derived calls from the reads in MiXCR, one entry per CDR3 protein. The profile shows about 190,000 distinct CDR3 sequences, around half of them singletons. The source material was sorted CD4+, CD8+, or CD8+CD57+ T cells (not recorded which) from PBMCs. The sequence came from a human donor in good health, serving as a control. V and J are TRBV20-1 and TRBJ2-5; 9 bases map to TRBD2. In DNA, the CDR3 is TGCAGTGCTAGAGATAGGGGGACTAGCATGGAGACCCAGTACTTC. Translation gives CSARDRGTSMETQYF.